This T cell receptor (beta chain) came from a study of vaccination effects on CD4 cells after COVID-19 (dated by TCRdb to 2022 to 2024). Regarding the research as a whole: The ViraFEST assay stimulated PBMC with viral peptide pools and then used TCR sequencing to identify antigen-specific CD4+ T cell clonotypes by expansion. A few million PBMC per well were cultured with around 9.8 ug/ml peptides in IMDM containing roughly 5% human AB serum, about 10 IU/ml IL-2 and gentamicin. Cultures from other donors in the study were sequenced using the Oncomine TCR Beta short-read assay on an Illumina iSeq 100. Altogether, approximately 10 COVID-19 convalescent patients and several SARS-CoV-2-naive healthy vaccine recipients made up the full study. The study compared SARS-CoV-2 spike-specific CD4+ TCR repertoires before and after mRNA vaccination in COVID-19 convalescent patients and infection-naive vaccine recipients. Across the study, the median time from the second dose to post-vaccine sampling was 72 days (range 14 to 241).

Library method: the immunoSEQ multiplex PCR assay. DNA from the cultured and isolated CD4+ T cells underwent TCR beta CDR3 sequencing. The source study handled its data this way. The analysis removed non-productive TCR sequences, trimmed reads to the CDR3 region, and retained only CDR3s that were 7 or more amino acids long. The MANAFEST web app was used to identify antigen-specific clonotypes by comparing expansion in peptide wells with expansion in reference cultures. To be called positive, a clone needed expansion at FDR<0.05 compared with the reference and with all other wells, an odds ratio greater than 5, and a frequency greater than 0.1% in two replicate wells. Cross-reactive clonotypes were defined as significantly expanded in SARS-CoV-2 spike wells and in at least one common cold coronavirus spike condition. Using the stringdist R package, CDR3 similarity was measured by Levenshtein distance, and unrooted trees were constructed with ape in R 3.6.1. TCRdb stores this immuneACCESS table with in-frame sequences only. Part of the clones is absent; in the studies checked, under half of the shortfall reflects unresolved V genes, and no reason is known for the rest. V, J and clone size reflect that table, while D and trimming were determined from the DNA. In this sample the table shows 72,000 or so clones, about 74% of which occur a single time. About 2.2% of the sample is held by the ten biggest clonotypes.

From its cysteine to its phenylalanine, the CDR3 spans 12 amino acids. Only the CDR3 part of the read is kept: 36 bases, read in frame from the first base. CDR1 and CDR2 are drawn from the germline V gene: KGHSH, LQKENI. From V the trimming removes 8 bases and from J it removes 8 bases, while the gene matches leave 8 bases of the junction unaccounted for. Overall results and qualifications from the work: Among healthy vaccine recipients, nearly all vaccine-induced clones were SARS-CoV-2 mono-reactive, and only 1 of 255 was cross-reactive with common cold coronaviruses. The study was limited by a small number of convalescent patients and lacked early post-infection timepoints. Both infection-induced and vaccine-induced clones contracted markedly at late post-vaccination timepoints, which is consistent with waning T cell responses.

After 10 days of culture, CD4+ T cells were isolated with the EasySep CD4+ T cell isolation kit. Each participant received two doses of an mRNA SARS-CoV-2 vaccine, either BNT162b2 or mRNA-1273. Healthy vaccine recipients had no prior SARS-CoV-2 infection, confirmed by negative nucleocapsid antibodies before and after vaccination. On days 3 and 7, half of the culture medium was replaced with fresh IL-2-containing medium. Each peptide stimulation condition was cultured in triplicate wells unless otherwise noted. PBMC were separated from whole blood using Ficoll-Paque Plus gradient centrifugation and were then either cryopreserved at -140C or used fresh. The QIAamp micro DNA kit was used to extract genomic DNA from the cultured CD4+ T cells. A remark on this clone: Its antigen has not been determined. No base-level quality is on record; no much larger clone is a single base apart.

This clonotype was sampled from a human donor who received a COVID-19 vaccine. The rearrangement combines TRBV18 with TRBJ1-2; the junction holds 7 bases that match TRBD1. The material was CD4+ T cells from PBMCs cultured without peptide, obtained after COVID-19 vaccination. The nucleotide sequence reads as follows: TGTGCCAGCGGCGACAGGGTACGCGGCTACACCTTC. This encodes CASGDRVRGYTF.